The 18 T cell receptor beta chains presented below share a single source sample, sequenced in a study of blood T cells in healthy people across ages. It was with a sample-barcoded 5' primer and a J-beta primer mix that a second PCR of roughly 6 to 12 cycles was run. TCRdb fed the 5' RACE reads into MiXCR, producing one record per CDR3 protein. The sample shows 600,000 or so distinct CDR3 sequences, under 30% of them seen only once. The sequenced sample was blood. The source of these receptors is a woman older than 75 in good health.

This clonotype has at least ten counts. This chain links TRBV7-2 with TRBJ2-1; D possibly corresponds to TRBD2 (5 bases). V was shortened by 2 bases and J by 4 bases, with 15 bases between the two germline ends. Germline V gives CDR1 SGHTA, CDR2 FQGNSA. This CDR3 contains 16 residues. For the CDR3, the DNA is TGTGCCAGCAGCTTACTAGCCGCCGCGACTTACAATGAGCAGTTCTTC. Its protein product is CASSLLAAATYNEQFF.

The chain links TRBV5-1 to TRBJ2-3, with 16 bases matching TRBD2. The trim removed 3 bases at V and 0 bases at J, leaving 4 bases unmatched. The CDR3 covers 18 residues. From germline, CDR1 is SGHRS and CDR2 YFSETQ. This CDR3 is CASSSGLAGGQSTDTQYF. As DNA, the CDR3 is TGCGCCAGCAGCTCGGGACTAGCGGGGGGGCAAAGCACAGATACGCAGTATTTT.

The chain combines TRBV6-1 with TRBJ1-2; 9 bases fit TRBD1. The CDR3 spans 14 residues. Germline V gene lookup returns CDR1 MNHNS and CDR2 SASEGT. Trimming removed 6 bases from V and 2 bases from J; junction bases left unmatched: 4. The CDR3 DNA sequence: TGTGCCAGCAGCGGACAGGGGTCCAACTATGGCTACACCTTC. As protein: CASSGQGSNYGYTF.

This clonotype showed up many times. The CDR3 spells CASSLDARVSGANVLTF. The DNA for the CDR3 is TGTGCCAGCAGCTTAGACGCCAGGGTATCTGGGGCCAACGTCCTGACTTTC. The V gene is TRBV7-8, the J gene TRBJ2-6; possible D gene TRBD1, 5 bases. Germline CDR1 and CDR2: SGHVS and FQNEAQ. V was cut by 1 base and J by 1 base, with 11 bases left in between. The CDR3 runs 17 residues.

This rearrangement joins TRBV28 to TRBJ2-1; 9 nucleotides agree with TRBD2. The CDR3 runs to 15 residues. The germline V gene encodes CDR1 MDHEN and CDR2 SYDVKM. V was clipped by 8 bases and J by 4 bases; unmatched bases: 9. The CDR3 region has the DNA TGTGCCAGCCGACTGGGGCGGGGGGGTTACAATGAGCAGTTCTTC. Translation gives CASRLGRGGYNEQFF.

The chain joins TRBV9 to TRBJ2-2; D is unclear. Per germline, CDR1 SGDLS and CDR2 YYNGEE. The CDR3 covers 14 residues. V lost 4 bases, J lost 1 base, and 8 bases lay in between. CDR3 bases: TGTGCCAGCAGCTCGACGGTGAACACCGGGGAGCTGTTTTTT. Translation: CASSSTVNTGELFF.

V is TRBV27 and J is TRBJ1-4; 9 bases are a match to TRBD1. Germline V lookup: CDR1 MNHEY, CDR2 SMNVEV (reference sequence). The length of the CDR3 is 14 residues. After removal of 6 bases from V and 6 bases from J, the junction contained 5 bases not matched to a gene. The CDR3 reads CASRETGGHEKLFF. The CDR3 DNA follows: TGTGCCAGCAGGGAGACAGGGGGTCATGAAAAACTGTTTTTT.

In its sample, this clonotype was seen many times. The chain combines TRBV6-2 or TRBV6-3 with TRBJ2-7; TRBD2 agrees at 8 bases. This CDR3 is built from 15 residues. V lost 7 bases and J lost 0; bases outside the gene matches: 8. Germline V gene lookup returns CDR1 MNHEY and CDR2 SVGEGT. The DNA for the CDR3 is TGTGCCAGCACGTCGCTAGCGGGTCCCTCCTACGAGCAGTACTTC. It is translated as CASTSLAGPSYEQYF.

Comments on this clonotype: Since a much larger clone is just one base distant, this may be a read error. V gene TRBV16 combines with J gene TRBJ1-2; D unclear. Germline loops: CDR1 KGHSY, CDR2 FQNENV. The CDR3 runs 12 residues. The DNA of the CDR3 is TGTGCCAGCAGCCCCCCAAGGTCTGGCTGCACCTTC. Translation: CASSPPRSGCTF.

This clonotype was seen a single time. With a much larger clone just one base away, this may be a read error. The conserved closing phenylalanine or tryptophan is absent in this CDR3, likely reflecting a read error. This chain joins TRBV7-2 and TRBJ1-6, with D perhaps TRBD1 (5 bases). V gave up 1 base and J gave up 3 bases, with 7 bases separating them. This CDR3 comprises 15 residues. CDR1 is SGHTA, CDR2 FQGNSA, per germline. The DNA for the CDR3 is TGTGCCAGCAGCTTAGGCACAGGCTATAATTCACCCCTCCACTCT. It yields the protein CASSLGTGYNSPLHS.

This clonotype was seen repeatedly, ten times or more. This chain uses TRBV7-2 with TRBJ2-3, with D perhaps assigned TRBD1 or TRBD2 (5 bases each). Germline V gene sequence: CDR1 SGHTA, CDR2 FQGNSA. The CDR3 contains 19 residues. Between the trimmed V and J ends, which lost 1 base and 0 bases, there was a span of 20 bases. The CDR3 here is CASSLVGLSGDLSTDTQYF. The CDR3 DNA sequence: TGTGCCAGCAGCTTAGTAGGTCTCTCTGGGGACCTAAGCACAGATACGCAGTATTTT.

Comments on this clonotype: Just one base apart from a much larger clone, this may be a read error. This CDR3 is CASRARMGSEKLFF. Written as DNA, the CDR3 is TGTGCCAGCAGGGCCCGGATGGGAAGTGAAAAACTGTTTTTT. The chain has TRBV6-2 or TRBV6-3 and TRBJ1-4; D remains ambiguous. V gave up 6 bases and J gave up 7 bases, with 15 bases separating them. CDR1 is MNHEY and CDR2 is SVGEGT in the germline V gene. The CDR3 is 14 residues long.

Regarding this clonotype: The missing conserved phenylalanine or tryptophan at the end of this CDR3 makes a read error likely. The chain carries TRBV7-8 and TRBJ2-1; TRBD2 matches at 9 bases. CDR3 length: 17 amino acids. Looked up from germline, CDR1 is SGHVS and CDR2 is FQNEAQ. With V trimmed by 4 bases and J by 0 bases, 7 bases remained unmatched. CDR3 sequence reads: CASSSRASGASYNEQFL. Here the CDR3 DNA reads TGTGCCAGCAGCTCTAGAGCTAGCGGGGCCTCCTACAATGAGCAGTTCCTC.

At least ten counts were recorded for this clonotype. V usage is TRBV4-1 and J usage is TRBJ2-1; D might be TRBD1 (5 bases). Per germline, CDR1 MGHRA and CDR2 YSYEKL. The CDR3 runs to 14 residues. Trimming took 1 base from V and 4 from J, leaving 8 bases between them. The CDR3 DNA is TGCGCCAGCAGCCAAGCCCAGGGATACAATGAGCAGTTCTTC. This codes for CASSQAQGYNEQFF.

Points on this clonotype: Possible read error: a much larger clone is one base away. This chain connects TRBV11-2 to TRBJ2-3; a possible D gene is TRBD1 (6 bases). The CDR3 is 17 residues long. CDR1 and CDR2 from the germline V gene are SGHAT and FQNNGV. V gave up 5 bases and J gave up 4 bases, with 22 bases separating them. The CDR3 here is CASSKFPRDTRADTQYF. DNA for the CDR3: TGTGCCAGCAGCAAATTCCCCCGGGACACCCGCGCAGATACGCAGTATTTT.

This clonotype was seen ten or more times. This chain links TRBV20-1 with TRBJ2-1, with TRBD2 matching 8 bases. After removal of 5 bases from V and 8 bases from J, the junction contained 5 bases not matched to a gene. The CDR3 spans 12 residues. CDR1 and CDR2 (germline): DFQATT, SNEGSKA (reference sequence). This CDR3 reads CSASRRGDEQFF. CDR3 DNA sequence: TGCAGTGCTTCGAGGCGGGGGGATGAGCAGTTCTTC.

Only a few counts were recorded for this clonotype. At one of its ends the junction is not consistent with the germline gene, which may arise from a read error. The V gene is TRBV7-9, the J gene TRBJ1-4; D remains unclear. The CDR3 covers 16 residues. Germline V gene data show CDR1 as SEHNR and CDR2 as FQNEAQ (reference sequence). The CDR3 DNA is TGTGCCAGCAGCCCGGCTCAGAGAGCAACTAATGGAAAACTGTTTTTT. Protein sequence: CASSPAQRATNGKLFF.

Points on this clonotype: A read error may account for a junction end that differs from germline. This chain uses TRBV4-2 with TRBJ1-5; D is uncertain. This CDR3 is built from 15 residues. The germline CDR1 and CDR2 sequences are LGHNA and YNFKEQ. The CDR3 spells CVSSQEPRFDQPQHF. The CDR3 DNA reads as TGTGTCAGCAGCCAAGAACCCAGATTTGATCAGCCCCAGCATTTT.